These 32 T cell receptor beta chains were sequenced from one sample in a study of CD8 T cells in Susac syndrome. Random-hexamer reverse transcription was applied to roughly 0.5 to 1 ug RNA. Using its own MiXCR run on the immunoSEQ multiplex PCR reads, TCRdb lists one record per CDR3 protein. The sample lists under 200,000 distinct CDR3 sequences, 85% to 95% seen once, with 0.15% to 0.2% in the top ten. The sample was CD8+ T cells from PBMCs. The receptors here all came from a human donor with multiple sclerosis.

The J gene is TRBJ1-2, the V gene TRBV20-1; perhaps TRBD1 as D (6 bases). The CDR3 spans 15 residues. The germline CDR1 and CDR2 sequences are DFQATT and SNEGSKA (reference sequence). V lost 0 bases and J 5 bases, leaving 16 bases between the germline ends. The CDR3 protein is CSARDRAGVSYGYTF. The DNA for the CDR3 is TGCAGTGCTAGAGATAGGGCAGGGGTATCTTATGGCTACACCTTC.

This rearrangement joins TRBV20-1 to TRBJ2-1; D is unresolved. Per germline, CDR1 DFQATT and CDR2 SNEGSKA (reference sequence). V dropped 2 bases and J dropped 5 bases, with 13 bases sitting between them. CDR3 length: 14 residues. CDR3 residues: CSARKGSPNNEQFF. CDR3 nucleotide sequence: TGCAGTGCTAGAAAGGGATCCCCCAACAATGAGCAGTTCTTC.

The chain carries TRBV29-1 and TRBJ2-5; TRBD1 matches at 9 bases. CDR1 is SQVTM and CDR2 is ANQGSEA in the germline V gene. This CDR3 spans 14 amino acids. Germline trimming cut 4 bases from V and 5 bases from J; bases unmatched to any gene: 8. The CDR3 loop reads CSVGSTGGWETQYF. In DNA form, the CDR3 reads TGCAGCGTTGGAAGCACAGGGGGCTGGGAGACCCAGTACTTC.

The chain combines TRBV7-9 with TRBJ2-1, with 10 bases matching TRBD2. The CDR3 contains 15 residues. With 2 bases clipped from V and 8 bases from J, the junction kept 6 bases outside the gene matches. Germline V gene lookup returns CDR1 SEHNR and CDR2 FQNEAQ (reference sequence). DNA of the CDR3: TGTGCCAGCAGCTTACTAGCGGGGGAGCACGATGAGCAGTTCTTC. Its translation: CASSLLAGEHDEQFF.

The chain links TRBV6-1 to TRBJ2-1, with D perhaps being TRBD1 or TRBD2 (5 bases each). Trimming took off 6 bases at V and 6 bases at J, with 9 bases between the two ends. This CDR3 has 12 residues. Germline loops: CDR1 MNHNS, CDR2 SASEGT. In DNA form, the CDR3 reads TGTGCCAGCAGCGAGGGACCCAATGAGCAGTTCTTC. Protein sequence: CASSEGPNEQFF.

The chain employs TRBV24-1 and TRBJ2-5; D may be TRBD2 (6 bases). From germline, CDR1 is KGHDR and CDR2 SFDVKD. Trimming removed 3 bases from V and 0 bases from J, with 13 bases in between. The CDR3 is 16 amino acids. CDR3 sequence reads: CATSDPSTRYQETQYF. DNA for the CDR3: TGTGCCACCAGTGATCCCTCGACTAGGTACCAAGAGACCCAGTACTTC.

The chain has TRBV21-1 and TRBJ2-3. TRBV21-1 is labeled a pseudogene. This CDR3 region has 8 residues. CDR3 protein: CASLTQYF. CDR3 in DNA: TGTGCCAGCTTGACGCAGTATTTT.

The chain links TRBV27 to TRBJ2-4; D remains unclear. The CDR3 has 14 residues. V lost 5 bases and J lost 7, with 15 bases in between. Germline CDR1 reads MNHEY; CDR2 reads SMNVEV (reference sequence). The CDR3 DNA sequence: TGTGCCAGCAGTGTCGGACGAGGCGACAACATTCAGTACTTC. It specifies CASSVGRGDNIQYF.

V gene TRBV20-1 combines with J gene TRBJ2-7; D is ambiguous. Trimming took 3 bases from V and 1 from J, leaving 10 bases between them. The CDR3 spans 13 residues. The germline gives CDR1 DFQATT, CDR2 SNEGSKA (reference sequence). CDR3 sequence reads: CSASWQESYEQYF. The CDR3 DNA reads as TGCAGTGCTAGTTGGCAGGAATCCTACGAGCAGTACTTC.

The gene calls are TRBV7-8 and TRBJ2-3, with 10 bases identical to TRBD2. Germline V gives CDR1 SGHVS, CDR2 FQNEAQ. The CDR3 has 16 residues. Germline trimming cut 3 bases from V and 1 base from J; bases unmatched to any gene: 4. CDR3 protein: CASSFAGTSGTDTQYF. As DNA, the CDR3 is TGTGCCAGCAGCTTCGCAGGGACTAGCGGCACAGATACGCAGTATTTT.

The chain joins TRBV2 to TRBJ1-6; D ambiguous. V lost 4 bases and J 10 bases, leaving 20 bases between the germline ends. From germline, CDR1 is SNHLY and CDR2 FYNNEI. The CDR3 length is 16 residues. The CDR3 sequence is CASSGPLGRRGSPLHF. CDR3 in DNA: TGTGCCAGCAGTGGTCCCCTGGGCAGGCGCGGATCACCCCTCCACTTT.

The V call is TRBV9, the J call TRBJ1-1, with a possible D match to TRBD1 (5 bases). The V gene lost 3 bases and the J gene lost 0 bases, with 9 bases spanning the gap. This CDR3 is built from 14 residues. Germline CDR1 reads SGDLS; CDR2 reads YYNGEE. CDR3 DNA sequence: TGTGCCAGCAGCGCGGGGGGTATGAACACTGAAGCTTTCTTT. It encodes CASSAGGMNTEAFF.

V gene TRBV5-1 combines with J gene TRBJ2-7; no clear D. The V end was cut by 4 bases, the J end by 3 bases, with 11 bases between. Germline V gives CDR1 SGHRS, CDR2 YFSETQ. This CDR3 has 13 residues. CDR3 sequence reads: CASSPYVGYEQYF. The CDR3 DNA reads as TGCGCCAGCAGCCCCTACGTAGGCTACGAGCAGTACTTC. Combining the CDR3 with reference TRBV5-1 and TRBJ2-7 gives the whole variable domain KAGVTQTPRYLIKTRGQQVTLSCSPISGHRSVSWYQQTPGQGLQFLFEYFSETQRNKGNFPGRFSGRQFSNSRSEMNVSTLELGDSALYLCASSPYVGYEQYFGPGTRLTVT.

The V call is TRBV19, the J call TRBJ1-1; weak D call: TRBD1 (6 bases). The length of the CDR3 is 14 residues. The germline V gene encodes CDR1 LNHDA and CDR2 SQIVND (reference sequence). V was pared by 5 bases and J by 5 bases, with 15 bases between. As DNA, the CDR3 is TGTGCCAGTAGTGCCTTTCAACAGGGTACTGAAGCTTTCTTT. Amino acids: CASSAFQQGTEAFF.

The chain links TRBV27 to TRBJ2-1, with TRBD2 matching 9 bases. The CDR3 loop spans 16 amino acids. V trimming: 6 bases; J trimming: 3 bases; junction bases outside the gene matches: 9. Germline V CDR1 and CDR2: MNHEY, SMNVEV (reference sequence). The CDR3 spells CASSPSSGNFYNEQFF. The CDR3 DNA sequence: TGTGCCAGCAGCCCCTCTAGCGGGAATTTCTACAATGAGCAGTTCTTC.

The rearrangement links TRBV6-4 to TRBJ1-2; D perhaps matches TRBD1 (5 bases). CDR1 and CDR2 (germline): MRHNA, SNTAGT. V was cut by 3 bases and J by 1 base, with 12 bases left in between. The CDR3 is made up of 15 amino acids. As DNA, the CDR3 is TGTGCCAGCAGTGAGGTTGGGGGGATTAACTATGGCTACACCTTC. It specifies CASSEVGGINYGYTF.

The chain employs TRBV29-1 and TRBJ2-7; 9 positions agree with TRBD1. The CDR3 has 14 residues. The germline gives CDR1 SQVTM, CDR2 ANQGSEA. The ends lost 6 bases at V and 6 bases at J; junction bases unmatched: 12. Written as DNA, the CDR3 is TGCAGCGTCTGCCCCTATGGGACAGGGCGCGAGCAGTACTTC. Its protein is CSVCPYGTGREQYF.

The chain has TRBV9 and TRBJ2-7; the match to TRBD2 covers 9 bases. The CDR3 is made up of 13 amino acids. The V gene end was trimmed by 4 bases and the J gene end by 6 bases; junction bases not matched to a gene: 5. The germline V gene encodes CDR1 SGDLS and CDR2 YYNGEE. CDR3 loop: CASSMGLASEQYF. In nucleotides, the CDR3 is TGTGCCAGCAGCATGGGACTAGCCAGCGAGCAGTACTTC.

The chain combines TRBV25-1 with TRBJ1-1; D not certain. Germline loops: CDR1 MGHDK, CDR2 SYGVNS. Between the trimmed V and J ends, which lost 4 bases and 4 bases, there was a span of 10 bases. The CDR3 has 13 amino acids. As DNA, the CDR3 is TGTGCCAGCAGTGCCACTCTGGGCACTGAAGCTTTCTTT. Residues: CASSATLGTEAFF. Looking up the rest from reference TRBV25-1 and TRBJ1-1 gives the full variable domain: EADIYQTPRYLVIGTGKKITLECSQTMGHDKMYWYQQDPGMELHLIHYSYGVNSTEKGDLSSESTVSRIRTEHFPLTLESARPSHTSQYLCASSATLGTEAFFGQGTRLTVV.

V and J are TRBV20-1 and TRBJ1-1, with 7 bases lining up with TRBD1. CDR3 length: 12 residues. Trimming at V came to 4 bases and at J to 6 bases, leaving 5 bases not matched to a gene. Germline CDR1 reads DFQATT; CDR2 reads SNEGSKA (reference sequence). CDR3 sequence reads: CSANDRDPEAFF. CDR3 coding DNA: TGCAGTGCTAATGACAGGGATCCTGAAGCTTTCTTT.

The chain couples TRBV29-1 to TRBJ1-1; TRBD1 matches at 7 bases. V lost 7 bases, J lost 3 bases, and 5 bases stayed unmatched. This CDR3 region has 12 residues. CDR1 is SQVTM, CDR2 ANQGSEA, per germline. CDR3 sequence (DNA): TGCAGCGCCTGGACAGGCGACACTGAAGCTTTCTTT. It translates to CSAWTGDTEAFF.

In its sample, this clonotype was seen once. The chain combines TRBV28 with TRBJ2-1; tentatively, D is TRBD1 (6 bases). Germline CDR1 reads MDHEN; CDR2 reads SYDVKM. The V end was cut by 3 bases, the J end by 4 bases, with 19 bases between. The CDR3 extends over 17 amino acids. CDR3 nucleotides: TGTGCCAGCAGTTTGGACCTCACGGACAGCCGTTACAATGAGCAGTTCTTC. This sequence encodes CASSLDLTDSRYNEQFF.

The V call is TRBV3-1, the J call TRBJ2-5; 11 positions match TRBD2. This CDR3 spans 17 amino acids. Germline loops: CDR1 LGHDT, CDR2 YNNKEL (reference sequence). V lost 2 bases to trimming and J lost 4 bases; unmatched junction nucleotides: 9. The CDR3, as DNA: TGTGCCAGCAGCCAACAGACCTCGGGACTAGCGGTAGAGACCCAGTACTTC. Amino acid sequence: CASSQQTSGLAVETQYF.

The chain couples TRBV5-6 to TRBJ2-4; D might be TRBD1 or TRBD2, each matching 5 bases. The CDR3 is made up of 14 amino acids. Looked up from germline, CDR1 is SGHDT and CDR2 is YYEEEE. With 0 bases removed from V and 8 bases from J, the gap between germline ends came to 12 bases. The CDR3 DNA reads TGTGCCAGCAGCTTGGCACCCCGAGGGGACATTCAGTACTTC. Amino acids: CASSLAPRGDIQYF.

This chain connects TRBV27 to TRBJ2-1; D not certain. Looked up from germline, CDR1 is MNHEY and CDR2 is SMNVEV (reference sequence). V was pared by 3 bases and J by 2 bases, with 8 bases between. The CDR3 runs 14 residues. The DNA of the CDR3 is TGTGCCAGCAGTTTTGGGCTTCCCTACAATGAGCAGTTCTTC. As protein: CASSFGLPYNEQFF.

The chain is built from TRBV24-1 and TRBJ2-3; D perhaps matches TRBD2 (5 bases). Trimming cost V 0 bases and J 2 bases, with 17 bases left between them. Germline V lookup: CDR1 KGHDR, CDR2 SFDVKD. CDR3 length: 18 residues. CDR3 DNA sequence: TGTGCCACCAGTGATTTGCCCCTAGCTGAAGGGATCACAGATACGCAGTATTTT. As protein: CATSDLPLAEGITDTQYF.

V usage is TRBV5-4 and J usage is TRBJ1-2; 7 positions match TRBD1. The J segment lost 0 bases and the V segment lost 4 bases, leaving 3 bases of the junction unmatched. This CDR3 comprises 14 residues. CDR1 SGHNT and CDR2 YYREEE come from the germline V gene (reference sequence). CDR3 region: CASSVDRSNYGYTF. CDR3 sequence (DNA): TGTGCCAGCAGCGTGGACAGGTCTAACTATGGCTACACCTTC.

This clonotype was detected a few times. This chain joins TRBV27 and TRBJ1-2, with D possibly being TRBD1 (6 bases). CDR1 is MNHEY, CDR2 SMNVEV, per germline (reference sequence). The CDR3 has 13 residues. The ends were cut back, 4 bases at V and 3 bases at J, with 9 bases in the middle. CDR3 sequence (DNA): TGTGCCAGCAGTTCGGACAGAGACTATGGCTACACCTTC. Residues: CASSSDRDYGYTF.

The rearrangement joins TRBV7-9 to TRBJ2-1; 8 nucleotides agree with TRBD2. After removal of 4 bases from V and 4 bases from J, the junction contained 9 bases not matched to a gene. Germline-derived CDR1 and CDR2 are SEHNR and FQNEAQ (reference sequence). This CDR3 spans 16 amino acids. CDR3 nucleotide sequence: TGTGCCAGCAGCTCCCCGGGAGCGGGGGAATACAATGAGCAGTTCTTC. Amino acids: CASSSPGAGEYNEQFF.

The chain links TRBV20-1 to TRBJ1-2, with D tentatively TRBD1 (6 bases). Between the trimmed V and J ends, which lost 2 bases and 6 bases, there was a span of 22 bases. The germline gives CDR1 DFQATT, CDR2 SNEGSKA (reference sequence). This CDR3 has 16 amino acids. This chain's CDR3 is CSARKQGQGLVHGYTF. In DNA, the CDR3 is TGCAGTGCTAGAAAACAGGGACAAGGGCTGGTGCATGGCTACACCTTC.

The genes are TRBV20-1 and TRBJ2-3; D possibly corresponds to TRBD2 (7 bases). Germline loops: CDR1 DFQATT, CDR2 SNEGSKA (reference sequence). The CDR3 spans 13 residues. The V gene lost 3 bases and the J gene lost 6 bases, with 13 bases spanning the gap. The CDR3 sequence is CSASTGGGDTQYF. CDR3 in DNA: TGCAGTGCTAGTACGGGGGGCGGGGATACGCAGTATTTT.

The genes are TRBV7-9 and TRBJ2-1, with 7 bases matching TRBD2. V lost 1 base to trimming and J lost 8 bases; unmatched junction nucleotides: 5. CDR1 and CDR2 (germline): SEHNR, FQNEAQ (reference sequence). The CDR3 covers 14 residues. The CDR3 region is CASSLVVTSYEQFF. CDR3 DNA sequence: TGTGCCAGCAGCTTAGTTGTGACTAGCTATGAGCAGTTCTTC. The variable domain in full, with the rest retrieved from reference TRBV7-9 and TRBJ2-1, is DTGVSQNPRHKITKRGQNVTFRCDPISEHNRLYWYRQTLGQGPEFLTYFQNEAQLEKSRLLSDRFSAERPKGSFSTLEIQRTEQGDSAMYLCASSLVVTSYEQFFGPGTRLTVL.